Each of the 10 T cell receptor beta chains below was sequenced from the same sample in a study of tumor and adjacent non-tumor tissue in lung cancer. TCRbeta libraries were built with three rounds of nested PCR, modified from ARM-PCR. Each CDR3 protein is one row after TCRdb ran MiXCR on the multiplex PCR reads. The table has around 99,000 distinct CDR3 sequences, 60% to 80% seen once. This sample's RNA came from whole unsorted tissue. The sequencing sample was made of lung tumor tissue. The source is a woman aged 55-69 years with non-small cell lung cancer.

The rearrangement links TRBV6-1 to TRBJ2-7; D not certain. Germline V lookup: CDR1 MNHNS, CDR2 SASEGT. Deletions cut 4 bases from V and 3 bases from J, with 10 bases between. CDR3 length: 13 residues. The CDR3 coding sequence is TGTGCCAGCAGTGTCTCAGAGTTCTACGAGCAGTACTTC. Encoded protein: CASSVSEFYEQYF.

Of note for this clonotype: This may be a read error, as it is one base from a much larger clone. V is TRBV6-1 and J is TRBJ2-5; TRBD2 matches at 8 bases. The germline CDR1 and CDR2 sequences are MNHNS and SASEGT. There are 14 residues in the CDR3. CDR3 region: CAISAWTGGETQYF. For the CDR3, the DNA is TGTGCCATCAGTGCCTGGACGGGAGGGGAGACCCAGTACTTC.

Points on this clonotype: A much larger clone lies a single base off, so this may be a read error. The rearrangement joins TRBV20-1 to TRBJ2-2; D remains ambiguous. The germline V gene encodes CDR1 DFQATT and CDR2 SNEGSKA (reference sequence). This CDR3 comprises 15 residues. For the CDR3, the DNA is TGCAGTGTTAGAGTAGCCGGGTTTATCACCGGGGAGCTGTTTTTT. Translation gives CSVRVAGFITGELFF.

V is TRBV6-6 and J is TRBJ2-7; TRBD2 might be the D (5 bases). This CDR3 has 15 residues. Trimming shortened V by 9 bases and J by 3 bases, and 21 bases separated the two germline ends. Germline CDR1 MNHNY, CDR2 SVGAGI (reference sequence). The CDR3 loop is CARSHQTVGDYEQYF. The CDR3 DNA is TGTGCCAGGAGTCACCAGACTGTGGGAGACTACGAGCAGTACTTC.

A remark on this clonotype: The junction shows a germline mismatch at one end, possibly a read error. J is TRBJ2-4 and V is TRBV29-1, with TRBD1 identical over 8 bases. The germline V gene encodes CDR1 SQVTM and CDR2 ANQGSEA. This CDR3 region has 12 residues. This CDR3 reads CSASRGLNIQCF. CDR3 nucleotide sequence: TGCAGCGCTTCCAGGGGGCTGAACATTCAGTGCTTC.

The chain links TRBV4-2 to TRBJ1-2; 9 bases are a match to TRBD1. J was trimmed by 9 bases and V by 2 bases; bases with no gene match: 10. There are 15 residues in the CDR3. Per the germline V gene, CDR1 is LGHNA and CDR2 is YNFKEQ. The CDR3 DNA sequence: TGTGCCAGCAGCCAAATGGGAGGACAGGGGATATGCTACACCTTC. Protein product: CASSQMGGQGICYTF.

This clonotype was recorded many times. The chain carries TRBV4-3 and TRBJ2-2, with D maybe TRBD2 (7 bases). This CDR3 region has 17 residues. The ends were cut back, 1 base at V and 1 base at J, with 13 bases in the middle. Per the germline V gene, CDR1 is LGHNA and CDR2 is YSLEER. The CDR3 spells CASSQGSAGQNTGELFF. DNA for the CDR3: TGCGCCAGCAGCCAAGGCTCAGCGGGACAGAACACCGGGGAGCTGTTTTTT.

This clonotype counts as medium-sized (0.01 to 0.1%). The chain links TRBV11-2 to TRBJ2-5; 10 bases align to TRBD2. Germline V gene data show CDR1 as SGHAT and CDR2 as FQNNGV. CDR3 size: 15 residues. After removal of 6 bases from V and 5 bases from J, the junction contained 9 bases not matched to a gene. CDR3 nucleotide sequence: TGTGCCAGCAGGACCGGGGTAGCGGGAGGCGAGACCCAGTACTTC. Residues: CASRTGVAGGETQYF.

The chain has TRBV20-1 and TRBJ2-5; 8 positions match TRBD1. Germline assignment: CDR1 DFQATT and CDR2 SNEGSKA (reference sequence). CDR3 length equals 15 residues. CDR3 in amino acids: CSASHQQGVGATQYF. The CDR3 coding sequence is TGCAGCGCTTCCCACCAACAGGGGGTGGGAGCGACACAGTACTTC.

This clonotype was found many times. The V gene is TRBV5-4, the J gene TRBJ2-5; 9 bases are shared with TRBD1. There are 15 residues in the CDR3. In germline, CDR1 is SGHNT, CDR2 YYREEE (reference sequence). V lost 2 bases, J lost 5 bases, and 7 bases stayed unmatched. Written as DNA, the CDR3 is TGTGCCAGCAGCTTATTGACAGGGGGACTGGAGACCCAGTACTTC. Translating it yields CASSLLTGGLETQYF.